Following are 26 T cell receptor beta chains from one sample sequenced in a study of shared clonotypes between healthy human individuals. Data came from immunoSEQ multiplex PCR; TCRdb stores just in-frame clones and leaves some out. The data show around 480,000 clones, roughly 79% seen once. The sequencing sample was made of PBMCs. These receptors all stem from a woman aged 40 to 50 in good health. Some clones in this sample may be carry-over from other donors' samples.

The J gene is TRBJ2-1, the V gene TRBV11-1, with 8 nucleotides matching TRBD2. Germline V gene lookup returns CDR1 SGHAT and CDR2 FQDESV (reference sequence). This CDR3 is 15 amino acids long. V shed 4 bases, J shed 10 bases, and the junction held 12 bases outside the gene matches. CDR3 coding DNA: TGTGCCAGCAGCTCAGTGGCGGGAGGTCTTACCGAGCAGTTCTTC. It yields the protein CASSSVAGGLTEQFF.

The V call is TRBV5-5, the J call TRBJ1-5; tentatively, D is TRBD1 (6 bases). The CDR3 sequence is 15 residues long. Trimming took off 6 bases at V and 5 bases at J, with 18 bases between the two ends. The V gene's germline CDR1 is SGHKS and CDR2 YYEKEE (reference sequence). CDR3 amino acids: CASTFVGGLDQPQHF. As DNA, the CDR3 is TGTGCCAGCACCTTCGTAGGGGGGCTGGATCAGCCCCAGCATTTT.

The rearrangement uses TRBV27 and TRBJ2-5, with 12 bases aligning to TRBD1. V lost 6 bases to trimming and J lost 5 bases; unmatched junction nucleotides: 13. The CDR3 has 17 amino acids. Germline V CDR1 and CDR2: MNHEY, SMNVEV (reference sequence). CDR3 amino acids: CASRPGTGGMIRETQYF. Here the CDR3 DNA reads TGTGCCAGCAGACCTGGGACAGGGGGCATGATAAGGGAGACCCAGTACTTC.

This clone has just a few counts. The chain carries TRBV18 and TRBJ2-7; D unclear. The germline V and J ends were trimmed by 3 bases and 2 bases, with 8 bases remaining between them. The CDR3 contains 13 residues. Germline V gene lookup returns CDR1 KGHSH and CDR2 LQKENI. In nucleotides, the CDR3 is TGTGCCAGCTCACCCAACGGCCCCTACGAGCAGTACTTC. Encoded protein: CASSPNGPYEQYF.

The V gene is TRBV7-2, the J gene TRBJ2-7; D possibly corresponds to TRBD2 (8 bases). Trimming pared 5 bases from V and 2 bases from J, leaving 16 bases between. CDR3 length equals 15 residues. CDR1 is SGHTA, CDR2 FQGNSA, per germline. For the CDR3, the DNA is TGTGCCAGCAGCCAGCGGGGGACAGCGACCTACGAGCAGTACTTC. It encodes CASSQRGTATYEQYF.

With regard to this clone: A single base separates this from a much larger clone, so it may be a read error. The V call is TRBV28, the J call TRBJ2-3; D might be TRBD2 (5 bases). The germline gives CDR1 MDHEN, CDR2 SYDVKM. The CDR3 is 12 residues long. V was clipped by 6 bases and J by 4 bases, with 8 bases between them. The CDR3 region has the DNA TGTGCCAGCAGCCACGGGGCAGATACGCAGTATTTT. It specifies CASSHGADTQYF.

Worth noting for this clone: At one end, the junction sequence differs from germline, possibly due to a read error. The J gene is TRBJ2-3, the V gene TRBV11-1; 10 bases match TRBD2. This CDR3 has 15 residues. Looked up from germline, CDR1 is SGHAT and CDR2 is FQDESV (reference sequence). This chain's CDR3 is CASSLAGEGGDTQYF. CDR3 DNA: TGTGCCAGCAGCCTAGCGGGAGAAGGCGGGGATACGCAGTATTTT.

V and J are TRBV7-2 and TRBJ2-3; D might be TRBD2 (5 bases). The V and J ends lost 5 bases and 6 bases respectively, with 15 bases between them. The CDR3 totals 14 residues. CDR1 and CDR2 (germline): SGHTA, FQGNSA. In DNA, the CDR3 is TGTGCCAGCAGCCCCCAAGGTGGGAGTGATACGCAGTATTTT. This codes for CASSPQGGSDTQYF.

Here the CDR3 reads CASSDRRVRWYEQFF. CDR3 in DNA: TGTGCCAGCAGTGATCGCAGGGTTAGGTGGTATGAGCAGTTCTTC. This sequence joins TRBV6-1 and TRBJ2-1; maybe TRBD1 (5 bases). Germline V gene lookup returns CDR1 MNHNS and CDR2 SASEGT. The CDR3 spans 15 residues. V lost 3 bases and J lost 8, with 17 bases in between.

The rearrangement uses TRBV7-2 and TRBJ2-7; perhaps TRBD1 as D (5 bases). The CDR3 runs 12 residues. CDR1 and CDR2 from the germline V gene are SGHTA and FQGNSA. V was trimmed by 5 bases and J by 5 bases, leaving 10 bases between them. CDR3 DNA sequence: TGTGCCAGCAGCGTAGACAGAGACGAGCAGTACTTC. Translated, it gives CASSVDRDEQYF. Drawing the rest from reference TRBV7-2 and TRBJ2-7, the complete variable domain is GAGVSQSPSNKVTEKGKDVELRCDPISGHTALYWYRQSLGQGLEFLIYFQGNSAPDKSGLPSDRFSAERTGGSVSTLTIQRTQQEDSAVYLCASSVDRDEQYFGPGTRLTVT.

The gene calls are TRBV10-3 and TRBJ2-3; D possibly corresponds to TRBD1 (6 bases). The CDR3 runs 13 residues. V was trimmed by 6 bases and J by 4 bases, leaving 11 bases between them. Germline V CDR1 and CDR2: ENHRY, SYGVKD. CDR3 DNA sequence: TGTGCCATCAGGGACAGAGGGCCAGATACGCAGTATTTT. It codes for CAIRDRGPDTQYF.

The CDR3 DNA reads TGCGCCAGCATAGACAGGGGGCTCGACGAGCAGTACTTC. Its protein product is CASIDRGLDEQYF. The chain is built from TRBV10-2 and TRBJ2-7, with 10 bases aligning to TRBD1. This CDR3 is built from 13 residues. Germline CDR1 and CDR2: WSHSY and SAAADI. Unmatched junction bases numbered 5, after V lost 7 bases and J lost 5 bases.

The CDR3, as DNA: TGTGCCAGCAGTCTCGACAAGCCTACTAACTATGGCTACACCTTC. Protein sequence: CASSLDKPTNYGYTF. The chain is built from TRBV6-5 and TRBJ1-2; D not resolved. Germline CDR1 reads MNHEY; CDR2 reads SVGAGI. Trimming cost V 5 bases and J 0 bases, with 13 bases left between them. The CDR3 has 15 amino acids.

Many counts were recorded for this clone. The chain has TRBV19 and TRBJ2-7; D gene uncertain. The V end was cut by 4 bases, the J end by 0 bases, with 16 bases between. The germline V gene has CDR1 LNHDA and CDR2 SQIVND (reference sequence). The CDR3 has 16 amino acids. CDR3 bases: TGTGCCAGTAGTACCATCCCCACGCCGGGCTCCTACGAGCAGTACTTC. Amino acids: CASSTIPTPGSYEQYF.

The chain has TRBV28 and TRBJ2-7; TRBD1 matches at 7 bases. The V and J ends lost 6 bases and 3 bases, in that order; junction bases with no gene match: 8. Germline V gives CDR1 MDHEN, CDR2 SYDVKM. This CDR3 is built from 14 residues. The DNA for the CDR3 is TGTGCCAGCAGCTCCCCGACAGGGATCTACGAGCAGTACTTC. Translation gives CASSSPTGIYEQYF.

The chain combines TRBV27 with TRBJ2-7; no firm D call. There are 16 residues in the CDR3. Germline V gene sequence: CDR1 MNHEY, CDR2 SMNVEV (reference sequence). V gave up 0 bases and J gave up 2 bases, with 14 bases separating them. CDR3 nucleotide sequence: TGTGCCAGCAGTTTATCTGCCAGCGTCAGAACCTACGAGCAGTACTTC. Its protein is CASSLSASVRTYEQYF.

The chain employs TRBV27 and TRBJ2-7, with D tentatively TRBD1 (6 bases). Trimming cost V 4 bases and J 7 bases, with 17 bases left between them. This CDR3 region has 14 residues. In germline, CDR1 is MNHEY, CDR2 SMNVEV (reference sequence). The CDR3 protein is CASSYRDGSEEQYF. The CDR3 nucleotides are TGTGCCAGCAGTTACAGGGACGGCTCGGAAGAGCAGTACTTC.

This clone was counted only a few times. This rearrangement joins TRBV11-2 to TRBJ2-5; D may be TRBD1 or TRBD2 (6 bases each). The tail of the sequence fits TRBJ2-7 better, so the J call may be wrong. Germline V gives CDR1 SGHAT, CDR2 FQNNGV. The length of the CDR3 is 16 residues. The CDR3 DNA sequence: TGTGCCAGCAGCCCATGGGGGGCCACCAGCTCCTACGAGCAGTACTTC. This gives the protein CASSPWGATSSYEQYF.

The rearrangement joins TRBV6-5 to TRBJ1-2; D is possibly TRBD1 (6 bases). The CDR3 runs to 14 residues. Deletions cut 2 bases from V and 9 bases from J, with 16 bases between. Germline CDR1 reads MNHEY; CDR2 reads SVGAGI. The CDR3 bases are TGTGCCAGCAGTTACCTCAACAGGGCTGAGAGCTACACCTTC. This gives the protein CASSYLNRAESYTF.

This clone has just one count. V is TRBV6-5 and J is TRBJ2-7, with TRBD1 matching 11 bases. Germline trimming cut 7 bases from V and 3 bases from J; bases unmatched to any gene: 8. This CDR3 is 15 amino acids long. Germline CDR1 and CDR2: MNHEY and SVGAGI. DNA of the CDR3: TGTGCCAGCACCAGAGGACAGGGGGCGAACTACGAGCAGTACTTC. Translating it yields CASTRGQGANYEQYF.

The chain carries TRBV4-3 and TRBJ2-3; perhaps TRBD2 as D (6 bases). The V end lost 1 base, the J end lost 5 bases, and 10 bases lay between the germline ends. Per germline, CDR1 LGHNA and CDR2 YSLEER. The CDR3 covers 14 residues. Written as DNA, the CDR3 is TGCGCCAGCAGCCAAGTAAACGGGGGAGATACGCAGTATTTT. Translation gives CASSQVNGGDTQYF.

The sample holds one count of this clone. This chain links TRBV11-2 with TRBJ2-7; D is undetermined. CDR1 is SGHAT, CDR2 FQNNGV, per germline. With 1 base removed from V and 7 bases from J, the gap between germline ends came to 14 bases. There are 14 residues in the CDR3. The CDR3: CASSLANSLGEQYF. CDR3 bases: TGTGCCAGCAGCTTAGCTAATAGCCTAGGGGAGCAGTACTTC.

The J gene is TRBJ1-2, the V gene TRBV6-5, with D maybe TRBD1 (6 bases). V gave up 6 bases and J gave up 4 bases, with 15 bases separating them. The CDR3 extends over 14 amino acids. Germline values: CDR1 MNHEY, CDR2 SVGAGI. CDR3: CASRQGGGPYGYTF. As DNA, the CDR3 is TGTGCCAGCAGACAGGGTGGGGGTCCCTATGGCTACACCTTC.

The chain employs TRBV11-2 and TRBJ2-1; D tentatively reads TRBD1 or TRBD2 (5 bases each). The CDR3 contains 15 residues. Germline V gene sequence: CDR1 SGHAT, CDR2 FQNNGV. V was pared by 4 bases and J by 0 bases, with 10 bases between. The CDR3 protein is CASSSRGTSYNEQFF. DNA for the CDR3: TGTGCCAGCAGCTCCAGAGGGACCTCCTACAATGAGCAGTTCTTC.

V gene TRBV6-5 combines with J gene TRBJ1-2, with TRBD1 matching over 9 bases. J was trimmed by 7 bases and V by 2 bases; bases with no gene match: 8. Germline V gene data show CDR1 as MNHEY and CDR2 as SVGAGI. This CDR3 comprises 15 residues. CDR3 nucleotides: TGTGCCAGCAGTTACCCACATTACAGGGGGCGTGGCTACACCTTC. Translated: CASSYPHYRGRGYTF.

This clone was counted only a few times. V is TRBV7-6 and J is TRBJ2-6; perhaps D is TRBD1 or TRBD2 (6 bases each). V lost 0 bases and J 4 bases, leaving 13 bases between the germline ends. Germline V gene data show CDR1 as SGHVS and CDR2 as FNYEAQ. This CDR3 spans 17 amino acids. The CDR3 spells CASSLALFGGGANVLTF. CDR3 bases: TGTGCCAGCAGCTTAGCGTTGTTCGGGGGCGGGGCCAACGTCCTGACTTTC.